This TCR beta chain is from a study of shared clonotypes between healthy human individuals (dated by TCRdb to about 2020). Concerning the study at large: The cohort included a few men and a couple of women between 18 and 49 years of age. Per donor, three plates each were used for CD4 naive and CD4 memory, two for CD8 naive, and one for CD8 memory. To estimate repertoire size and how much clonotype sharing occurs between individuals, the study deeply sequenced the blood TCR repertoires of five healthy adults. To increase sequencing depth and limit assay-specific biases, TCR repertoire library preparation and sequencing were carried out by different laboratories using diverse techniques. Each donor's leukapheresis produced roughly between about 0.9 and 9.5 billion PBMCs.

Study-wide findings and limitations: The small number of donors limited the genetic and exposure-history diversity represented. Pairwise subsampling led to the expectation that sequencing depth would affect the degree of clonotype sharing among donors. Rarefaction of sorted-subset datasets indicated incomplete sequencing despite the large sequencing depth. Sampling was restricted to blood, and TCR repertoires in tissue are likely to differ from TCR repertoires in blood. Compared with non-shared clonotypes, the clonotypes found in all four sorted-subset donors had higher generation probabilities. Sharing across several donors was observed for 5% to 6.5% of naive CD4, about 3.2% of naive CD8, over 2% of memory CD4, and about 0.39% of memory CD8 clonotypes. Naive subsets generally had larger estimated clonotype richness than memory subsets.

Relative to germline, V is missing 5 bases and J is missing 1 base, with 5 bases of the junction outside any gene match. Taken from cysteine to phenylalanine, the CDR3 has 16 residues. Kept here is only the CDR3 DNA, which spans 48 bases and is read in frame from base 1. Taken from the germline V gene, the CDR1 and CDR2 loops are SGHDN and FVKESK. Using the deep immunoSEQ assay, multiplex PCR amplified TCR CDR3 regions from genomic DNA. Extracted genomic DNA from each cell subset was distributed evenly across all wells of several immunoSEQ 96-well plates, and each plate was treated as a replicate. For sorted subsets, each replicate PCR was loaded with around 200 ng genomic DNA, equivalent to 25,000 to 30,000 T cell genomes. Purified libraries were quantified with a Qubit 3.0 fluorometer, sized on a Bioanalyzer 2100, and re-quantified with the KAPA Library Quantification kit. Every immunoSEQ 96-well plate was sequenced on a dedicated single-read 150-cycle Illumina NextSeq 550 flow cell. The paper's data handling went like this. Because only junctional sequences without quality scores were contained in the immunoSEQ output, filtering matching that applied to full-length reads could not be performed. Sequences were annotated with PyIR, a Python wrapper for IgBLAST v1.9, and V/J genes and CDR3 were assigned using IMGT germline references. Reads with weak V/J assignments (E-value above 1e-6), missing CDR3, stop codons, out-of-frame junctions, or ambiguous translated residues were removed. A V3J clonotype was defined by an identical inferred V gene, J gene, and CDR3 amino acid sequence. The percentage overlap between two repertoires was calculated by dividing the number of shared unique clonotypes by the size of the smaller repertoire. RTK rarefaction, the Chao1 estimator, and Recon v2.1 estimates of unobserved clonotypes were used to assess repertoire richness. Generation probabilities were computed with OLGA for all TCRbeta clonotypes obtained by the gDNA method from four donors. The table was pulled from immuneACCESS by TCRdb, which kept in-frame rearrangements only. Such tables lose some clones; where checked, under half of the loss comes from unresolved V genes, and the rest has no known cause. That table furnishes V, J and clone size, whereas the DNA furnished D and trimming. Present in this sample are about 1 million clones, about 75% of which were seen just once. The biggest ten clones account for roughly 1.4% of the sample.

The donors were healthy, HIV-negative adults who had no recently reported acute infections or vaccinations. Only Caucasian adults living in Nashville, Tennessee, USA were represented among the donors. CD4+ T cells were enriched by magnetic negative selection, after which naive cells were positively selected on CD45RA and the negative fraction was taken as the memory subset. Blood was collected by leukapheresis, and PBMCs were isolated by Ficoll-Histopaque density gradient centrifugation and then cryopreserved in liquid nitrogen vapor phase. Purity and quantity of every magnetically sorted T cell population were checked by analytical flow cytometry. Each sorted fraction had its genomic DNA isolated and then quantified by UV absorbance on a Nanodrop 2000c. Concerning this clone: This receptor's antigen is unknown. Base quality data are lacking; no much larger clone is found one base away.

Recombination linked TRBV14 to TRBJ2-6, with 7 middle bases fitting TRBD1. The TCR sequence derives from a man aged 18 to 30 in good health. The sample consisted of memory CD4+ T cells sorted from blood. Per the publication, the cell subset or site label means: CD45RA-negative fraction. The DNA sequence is TGTGCCAGCAGCTACCGACAGGGTTCTGGGGCCAACGTCCTGACTTTC. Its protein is CASSYRQGSGANVLTF.